This T cell receptor beta chain was observed in a study of blood T cell repertoires in COVID-19 (dated by TCRdb to the early 2020s). At the level of the whole study: Samples from collaborators originated in the United States, Italy and Spain and spanned both the acute and convalescent phases of COVID-19. Where available, HLA class I and class II types were obtained from metadata supplied by the sample provider rather than from assay-based typing. Subjects who had been exposed to COVID-19, were actively infected with it, or had recovered from it provided the deeply sampled blood TCRbeta repertoires that made up the dataset. Sample metadata almost always included a de-identified subject ID, COVID-19 status, age in years and sex. The samples were drawn from the first 160 participants of the ongoing ImmuneRACE study and from 1,200 or so subjects provided by 6 global collaborators. The prospective study material was composed of cDNA or gDNA derived from T cells, B-cell-depleted T cells, or PBMCs. The repertoires were released in a freely available public database intended as a resource for research on the immune response to SARS-CoV-2.

The immunoSEQ Assay, a bias-controlled multiplex PCR, was used to amplify TCRbeta CDR3 regions from genomic DNA. From the authors' description of their analysis: The number of nucleated cells in each sample was estimated from the amplification of reference gene primers within the assay. Sequence reads were collapsed and filtered to measure the absolute abundance of every unique TCRbeta CDR3 rearrangement. For each sample, productive Simpson clonality was calculated as the square root of Simpson's diversity index across productive rearrangements. TCRdb's version of the immuneACCESS table is confined to in-frame rearrangements and falls short of the full clone set. An unresolved V gene accounts for under half of the shortfall where checked; the remainder is of unknown origin. The V and J calls and the clone size are those of that table, but D and trimming were determined from the DNA. The sample yields about 71,000 clones; 75% to 90% were counted once. Just under 2% of the sample is held by the ten biggest clonotypes.

Results and caveats for the whole study, not just this receptor: The quantity of clinical and demographic metadata differed by source and by participant and was supplied without curation.

The collaborating institutions used their own protocols to collect whole blood in K2EDTA tubes. For TCRbeta analysis, collaborator samples were shipped as frozen whole blood, as isolated PBMCs, or as DNA extracted from either sample type. As regards this clone: This receptor's antigen is unknown. It has no much larger one-base neighbor in the sample; base qualities were not kept.

The germline V gene provides CDR1 ENHRY and CDR2 SYGVKD. Counted from cysteine to phenylalanine, this CDR3 has 13 amino acids. Only CDR3 DNA remains: 39 bases, in frame from the first base. The V end gives up 8 bases and the J end 9 bases, leaving 10 bases in the junction not matched to a gene. Recombination linked TRBV10-3 to TRBJ2-1, with 7 junctional bases fitting TRBD2. Sequences were obtained from peripheral blood. The receptor comes from a man aged 30 to 39 with acute or convalescent COVID-19. The CDR3 protein sequence reads: CAIREAGVAEQFF. The DNA reads TGTGCCATCCGGGAGGCGGGGGTTGCTGAGCAGTTCTTC.